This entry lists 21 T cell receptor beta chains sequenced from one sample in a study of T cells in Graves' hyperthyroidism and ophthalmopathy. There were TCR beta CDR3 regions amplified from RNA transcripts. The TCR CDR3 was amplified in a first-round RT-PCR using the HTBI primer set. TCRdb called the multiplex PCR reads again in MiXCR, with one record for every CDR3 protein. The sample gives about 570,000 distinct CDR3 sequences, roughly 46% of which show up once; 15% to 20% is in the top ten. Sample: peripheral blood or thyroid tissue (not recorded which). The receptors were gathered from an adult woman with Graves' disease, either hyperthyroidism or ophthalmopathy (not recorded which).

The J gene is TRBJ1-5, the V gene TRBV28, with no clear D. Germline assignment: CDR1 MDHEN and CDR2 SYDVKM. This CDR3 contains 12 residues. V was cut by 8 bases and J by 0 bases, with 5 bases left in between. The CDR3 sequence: CASQTSNQPQHF. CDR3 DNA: TGTGCCAGCCAGACTAGCAATCAGCCCCAGCATTTT.

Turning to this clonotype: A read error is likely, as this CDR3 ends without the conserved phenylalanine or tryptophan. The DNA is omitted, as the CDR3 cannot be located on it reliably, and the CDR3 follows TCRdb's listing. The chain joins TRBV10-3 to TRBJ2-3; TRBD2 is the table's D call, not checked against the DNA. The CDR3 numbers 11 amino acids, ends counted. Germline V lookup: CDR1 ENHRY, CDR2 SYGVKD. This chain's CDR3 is CAISETTETNY.

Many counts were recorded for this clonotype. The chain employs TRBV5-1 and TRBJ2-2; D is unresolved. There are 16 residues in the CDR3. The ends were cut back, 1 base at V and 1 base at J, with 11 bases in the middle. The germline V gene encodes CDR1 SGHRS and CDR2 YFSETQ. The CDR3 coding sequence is TGCGCCAGCAGCTTGCTAGGCCAGGAGAACACCGGGGAGCTGTTTTTT. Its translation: CASSLLGQENTGELFF.

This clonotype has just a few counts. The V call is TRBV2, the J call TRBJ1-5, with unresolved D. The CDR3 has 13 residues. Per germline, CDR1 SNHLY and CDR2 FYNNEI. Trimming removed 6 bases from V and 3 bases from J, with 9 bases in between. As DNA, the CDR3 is TGTGCCAGCAGGACCAGGTACAATCAGCCCCAGCATTTT. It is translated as CASRTRYNQPQHF. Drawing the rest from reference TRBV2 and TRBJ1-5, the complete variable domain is EPEVTQTPSHQVTQMGQEVILRCVPISNHLYFYWYRQILGQKVEFLVSFYNNEISEKSEIFDDQFSVERPDGSNFTLKIRSTKLEDSAMYFCASRTRYNQPQHFGDGTRLSIL.

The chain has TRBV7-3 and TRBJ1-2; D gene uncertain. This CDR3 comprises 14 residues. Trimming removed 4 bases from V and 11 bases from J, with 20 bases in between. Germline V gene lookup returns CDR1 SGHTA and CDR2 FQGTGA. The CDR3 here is CASSYLENPVRYTF. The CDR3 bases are TGTGCCAGCAGCTACCTCGAGAACCCAGTTCGGTACACCTTC.

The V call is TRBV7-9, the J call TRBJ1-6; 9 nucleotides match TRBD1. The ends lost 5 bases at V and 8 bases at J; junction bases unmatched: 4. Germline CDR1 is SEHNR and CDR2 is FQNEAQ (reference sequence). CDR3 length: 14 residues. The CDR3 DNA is TGTGCCAGCAGCACGGGACAGGGCCATTCACCCCTCCACTTT. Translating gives CASSTGQGHSPLHF.

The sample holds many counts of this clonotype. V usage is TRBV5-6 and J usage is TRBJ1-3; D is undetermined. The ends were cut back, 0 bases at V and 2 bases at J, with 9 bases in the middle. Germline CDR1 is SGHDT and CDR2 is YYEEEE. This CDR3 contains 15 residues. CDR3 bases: TGTGCCAGCAGCTTGGCCACTTCGGCTGGAAACACCATATATTTT. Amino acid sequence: CASSLATSAGNTIYF.

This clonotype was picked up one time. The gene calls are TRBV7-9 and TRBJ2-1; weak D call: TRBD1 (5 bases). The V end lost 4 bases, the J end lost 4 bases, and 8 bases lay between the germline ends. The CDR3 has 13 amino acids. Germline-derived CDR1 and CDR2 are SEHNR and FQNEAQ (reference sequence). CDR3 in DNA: TGTGCCAGCAGCTCAGACAGTTACAATGAGCAGTTCTTC. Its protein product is CASSSDSYNEQFF.

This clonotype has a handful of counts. The CDR3 loop reads CSVEGQENTGELFF. CDR3 in DNA: TGCAGCGTTGAGGGACAGGAGAACACCGGGGAGCTGTTTTTT. The chain carries TRBV29-1 and TRBJ2-2; 8 bases are a match to TRBD1. This CDR3 is 14 amino acids long. The junction had 1 base not matched to a gene; V was cut back by 3 bases and J by 1 base. CDR1 SQVTM and CDR2 ANQGSEA come from the germline V gene.

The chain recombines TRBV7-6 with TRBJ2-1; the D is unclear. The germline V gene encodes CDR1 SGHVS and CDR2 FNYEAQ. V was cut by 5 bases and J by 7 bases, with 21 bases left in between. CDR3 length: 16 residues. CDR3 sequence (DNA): TGTGCCAGCAGCAGACTGCCGGGCGGCCGCGGTAATGAGCAGTTCTTC. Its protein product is CASSRLPGGRGNEQFF.

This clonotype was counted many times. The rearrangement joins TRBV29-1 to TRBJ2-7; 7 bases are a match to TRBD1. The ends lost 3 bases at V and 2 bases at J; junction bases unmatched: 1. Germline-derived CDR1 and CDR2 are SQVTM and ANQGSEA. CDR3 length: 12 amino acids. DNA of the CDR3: TGCAGCGTTGAGGGACAGCCCTACGAGCAGTACTTC. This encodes CSVEGQPYEQYF.

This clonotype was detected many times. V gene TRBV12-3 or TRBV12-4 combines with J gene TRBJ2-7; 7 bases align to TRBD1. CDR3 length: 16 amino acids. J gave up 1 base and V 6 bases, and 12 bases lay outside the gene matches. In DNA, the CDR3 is TGTGCCAGCAGCCGGCAGAGGGGGACAGAATCCTACGAGCAGTACTTC. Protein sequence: CASSRQRGTESYEQYF.

The CDR3 reads CATSRDQGGRTEAFF. CDR3 nucleotide sequence: TGTGCCACCAGCAGAGACCAGGGGGGTAGGACTGAAGCTTTCTTT. The chain joins TRBV15 to TRBJ1-1; 7 positions match TRBD1. The CDR3 runs 15 residues. CDR1 is LNHNV and CDR2 is YYDKDF in the germline V gene (reference sequence). V dropped 0 bases and J dropped 5; count of bases not matched to a gene: 6.

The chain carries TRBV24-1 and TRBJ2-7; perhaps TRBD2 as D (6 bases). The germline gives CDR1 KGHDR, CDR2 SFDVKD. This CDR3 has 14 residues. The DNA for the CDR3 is TGTGCTAGAGATGGGGGGAGTGAAGTCCACGAGCAGTACTTC. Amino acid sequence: CARDGGSEVHEQYF.

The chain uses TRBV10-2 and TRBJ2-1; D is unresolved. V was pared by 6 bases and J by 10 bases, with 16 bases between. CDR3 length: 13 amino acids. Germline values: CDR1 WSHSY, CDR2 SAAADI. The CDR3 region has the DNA TGCGCCAGCAGCCGACAAGGATGGCAGGAGCAGTTCTTC. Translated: CASSRQGWQEQFF.

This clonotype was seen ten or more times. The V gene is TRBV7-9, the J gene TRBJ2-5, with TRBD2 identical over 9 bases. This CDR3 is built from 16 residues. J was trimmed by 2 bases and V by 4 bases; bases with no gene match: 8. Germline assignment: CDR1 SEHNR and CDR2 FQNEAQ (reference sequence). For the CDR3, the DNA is TGTGCCAGCAGCTCAATTCCTAGCGGGACACAAGAGACCCAGTACTTC. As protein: CASSSIPSGTQETQYF.

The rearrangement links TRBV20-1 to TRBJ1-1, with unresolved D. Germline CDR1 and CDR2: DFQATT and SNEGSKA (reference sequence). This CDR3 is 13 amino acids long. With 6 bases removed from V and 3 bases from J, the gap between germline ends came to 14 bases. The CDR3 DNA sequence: TGCAGTGCACCCGCCAGGACGGACACTGAAGCTTTCTTT. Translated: CSAPARTDTEAFF.

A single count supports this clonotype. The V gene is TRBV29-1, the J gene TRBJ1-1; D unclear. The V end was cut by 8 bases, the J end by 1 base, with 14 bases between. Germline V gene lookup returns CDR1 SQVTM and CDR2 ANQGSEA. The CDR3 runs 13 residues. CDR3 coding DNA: TGCAGCTCCAGAACGGGTCGGAACACTGAAGCTTTCTTT. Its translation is CSSRTGRNTEAFF.

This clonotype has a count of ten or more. The CDR3 loop reads CASSLEGGYQPQHF. For the CDR3, the DNA is TGTGCCAGCAGCTTAGAGGGAGGGTATCAGCCCCAGCATTTT. V is TRBV7-2 and J is TRBJ1-5; the D is unclear. The V end was cut by 1 base, the J end by 5 bases, with 9 bases between. Germline CDR1 and CDR2: SGHTA and FQGNSA. The CDR3 is 14 amino acids.

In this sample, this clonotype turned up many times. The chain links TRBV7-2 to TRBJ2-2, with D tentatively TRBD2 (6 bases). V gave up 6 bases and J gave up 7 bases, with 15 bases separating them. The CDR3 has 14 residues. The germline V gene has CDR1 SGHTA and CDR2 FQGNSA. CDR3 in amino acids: CASSSGLPGGELFF. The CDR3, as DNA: TGTGCCAGCAGTTCGGGACTCCCGGGCGGGGAGCTGTTTTTT.

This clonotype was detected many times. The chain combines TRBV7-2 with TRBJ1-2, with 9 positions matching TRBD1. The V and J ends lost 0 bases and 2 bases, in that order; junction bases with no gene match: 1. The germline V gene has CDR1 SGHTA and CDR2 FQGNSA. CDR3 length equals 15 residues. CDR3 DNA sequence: TGTGCCAGCAGCTTAGCCGGACAGGGGAACTATGGCTACACCTTC. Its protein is CASSLAGQGNYGYTF.